Listed here are 17 T cell receptor beta chains from one sample, sequenced in a study of OX40 agonist ivuxolimab in advanced cancers. Repertoires were generated with immunoSEQ multiplex PCR, while TCRdb's copy carries only in-frame clones and drops some. This sample has 30,000 to 40,000 clones, with 65% to 80% found just once. The sample in question was CD4+ or CD8+ T cells sorted from blood, obtained in a trial of the OX40 agonist ivuxolimab. All receptors derive from an adult with an advanced solid tumor such as melanoma, head and neck, liver or kidney cancer.

The chain is built from TRBV23-1 and TRBJ1-5, with TRBD1 identical over 11 bases. TRBV23-1 is given ORF status, its function remaining uncertain. This CDR3 comprises 19 residues. J was trimmed by 0 bases and V by 1 base; bases with no gene match: 8. The CDR3 region has the DNA TGCGCCAGCAGTCAATGTATGACGGACAGGGGGCTTAGCAATCAGCCCCAGCATTTT. Its protein is CASSQCMTDRGLSNQPQHF.

The rearrangement links TRBV10-1 to TRBJ2-3, with 10 bases identical to TRBD2. This CDR3 contains 15 residues. The V gene end was trimmed by 3 bases and the J gene end by 7 bases; junction bases not matched to a gene: 7. Per the germline V gene, CDR1 is WNHNN and CDR2 is SYGVQD (reference sequence). The CDR3 DNA is TGCGCCAGCAGTGAAAGCGGGGGGGCCAGGCATACGCAGTATTTT. It is translated as CASSESGGARHTQYF.

This sequence joins TRBV18 and TRBJ1-3; maybe TRBD1 (6 bases). V lost 4 bases and J lost 2, with 6 bases in between. Germline CDR1 KGHSH, CDR2 LQKENI. The CDR3 consists of 13 residues. In nucleotides, the CDR3 is TGTGCCAGCTCACGGACAGCTGGAAACACCATATATTTT. This encodes CASSRTAGNTIYF.

On this clone: Different DNA sequences within this sample yield the same CDR3. The gene calls are TRBV30 and TRBJ1-5, with a weak D call TRBD1 (6 bases). Germline loops: CDR1 GTSNPN, CDR2 SVGIG (reference sequence). V lost 1 base to trimming and J lost 3 bases, with 7 bases between them. CDR3 length: 13 amino acids. DNA of the CDR3: TGTGCCTGGAGTGGGGGGCCCAATCAGCCCCAGCATTTT. Translating it yields CAWSGGPNQPQHF.

V and J are TRBV7-2 and TRBJ2-7; TRBD2 might be the D (5 bases). Germline CDR1 is SGHTA and CDR2 is FQGNSA. The CDR3 extends over 14 amino acids. The V and J ends lost 6 bases and 0 bases respectively, with 12 bases between them. The CDR3: CASRKQRNSYEQYF. CDR3 sequence (DNA): TGTGCCAGCAGAAAGCAGCGGAACTCCTACGAGCAGTACTTC.

J is TRBJ2-3 and V is TRBV4-1; tentative D call: TRBD1 (5 bases). Trimming stripped 3 bases from V and 5 bases from J, with 12 bases between. The CDR3 is made up of 14 amino acids. Germline values: CDR1 MGHRA, CDR2 YSYEKL. The CDR3 DNA sequence: TGCGCCAGCAGCCAGGGGCTAATAGGAGATACGCAGTATTTT. Translation gives CASSQGLIGDTQYF.

The chain recombines TRBV30 with TRBJ1-1; D is possibly TRBD1 (5 bases). Per the germline V gene, CDR1 is GTSNPN and CDR2 is SVGIG (reference sequence). The ends were cut back, 2 bases at V and 8 bases at J, with 18 bases in the middle. This CDR3 has 14 amino acids. CDR3 bases: TGTGCCTGGAGTTCCCAGGGTGGCTACATCGAAGCTTTCTTT. This encodes CAWSSQGGYIEAFF.

This clone was recorded once. The same CDR3 also results from other DNA sequences found in this sample. The V gene is TRBV7-9, the J gene TRBJ2-3; 12 positions agree with TRBD2. J lost 6 bases, V lost 5 bases, and 12 bases had no gene match. Germline V gene data show CDR1 as SEHNR and CDR2 as FQNEAQ (reference sequence). This CDR3 has 17 residues. The CDR3 is CASSLRTSGNPPDTQYF. Written as DNA, the CDR3 is TGTGCCAGCAGCCTCAGGACTAGCGGGAACCCACCGGATACGCAGTATTTT.

The chain couples TRBV10-2 to TRBJ2-3; TRBD2 matches at 7 bases. Germline CDR1 reads WSHSY; CDR2 reads SAAADI. Trimming removed 4 bases from V and 2 bases from J; junction bases left unmatched: 6. The CDR3 length is 15 residues. The chain's CDR3 is CASSVTGGLTDTQYF. The CDR3 DNA sequence: TGCGCCAGCAGTGTAACGGGAGGACTCACAGATACGCAGTATTTT.

The chain couples TRBV7-8 to TRBJ2-3, with 9 nucleotides matching TRBD1. V trimming: 3 bases; J trimming: 4 bases; junction bases outside the gene matches: 8. This CDR3 is 16 amino acids long. CDR1 SGHVS and CDR2 FQNEAQ come from the germline V gene. The CDR3 loop reads CASSFSGTGYADTQYF. The CDR3 DNA reads TGTGCCAGCAGCTTCTCCGGGACAGGGTACGCAGATACGCAGTATTTT. Looking up the rest from reference TRBV7-8 and TRBJ2-3 gives the full variable domain: GAGVSQSPRYKVAKRGQDVALRCDPISGHVSLFWYQQALGQGPEFLTYFQNEAQLDKSGLPSDRFFAERPEGSVSTLKIQRTQQEDSAVYLCASSFSGTGYADTQYFGPGTRLTVL.

The gene calls are TRBV9 and TRBJ2-7; D is possibly TRBD2 (5 bases). Trimming removed 4 bases from V and 7 bases from J, with 18 bases in between. The germline gives CDR1 SGDLS, CDR2 YYNGEE. The CDR3 is 14 residues long. CDR3 in amino acids: CASSLESAGGEQYF. The CDR3 DNA reads as TGTGCCAGCAGCTTAGAAAGTGCTGGAGGAGAGCAGTACTTC.

The rearrangement joins TRBV15 to TRBJ2-7, with unresolved D. Deletions cut 5 bases from V and 4 bases from J, with 12 bases between. There are 13 residues in the CDR3. In germline, CDR1 is LNHNV, CDR2 YYDKDF (reference sequence). The CDR3 sequence is CATSGERGYEQYF. CDR3 bases: TGTGCCACCAGCGGTGAAAGAGGATACGAGCAGTACTTC.

This chain connects TRBV28 to TRBJ2-1; 9 bases align to TRBD2. V lost 2 bases to trimming and J lost 1 base; unmatched junction nucleotides: 3. The germline gives CDR1 MDHEN, CDR2 SYDVKM. The CDR3 has 16 amino acids. The CDR3: CASSLVTSGSYNEQFF. The CDR3 DNA is TGTGCCAGCAGTTTAGTGACTAGCGGTTCCTACAATGAGCAGTTCTTC. The variable domain in full, with the rest retrieved from reference TRBV28 and TRBJ2-1, is DVKVTQSSRYLVKRTGEKVFLECVQDMDHENMFWYRQDPGLGLRLIYFSYDVKMKEKGDIPEGYSVSREKKERFSLILESASTNQTSMYLCASSLVTSGSYNEQFFGPGTRLTVL.

The V and J genes are TRBV29-1 and TRBJ2-7, with D perhaps TRBD1 (6 bases). Per germline, CDR1 SQVTM and CDR2 ANQGSEA. Trimming shortened V by 1 base and J by 3 bases, and 16 bases separated the two germline ends. CDR3 length equals 15 residues. For the CDR3, the DNA is TGCAGCGTTGAAGTCCTGACCGGGACAATCTACGAGCAGTACTTC. Translation gives CSVEVLTGTIYEQYF.

V usage is TRBV6-6 and J usage is TRBJ2-3; no definite D call. CDR3 length: 16 amino acids. Looked up from germline, CDR1 is MNHNY and CDR2 is SVGAGI (reference sequence). The V end lost 2 bases, the J end lost 0 bases, and 12 bases lay between the germline ends. The CDR3 sequence is CASSYESAASTDTQYF. CDR3 coding DNA: TGTGCCAGCAGTTACGAGTCGGCGGCTAGCACAGATACGCAGTATTTT.

The chain carries TRBV5-1 and TRBJ1-1; 7 positions match TRBD1. The CDR3 runs 14 residues. The J segment lost 5 bases and the V segment lost 2 bases, leaving 6 bases of the junction unmatched. Per germline, CDR1 SGHRS and CDR2 YFSETQ. CDR3 DNA sequence: TGCGCCAGCAGCTTCAACCAACAGGGGACTGAAGCTTTCTTT. It specifies CASSFNQQGTEAFF.

The chain carries TRBV6-1 and TRBJ2-1; D unclear. CDR1 and CDR2 (germline): MNHNS, SASEGT. The CDR3 is 14 amino acids. Trimming shortened V by 7 bases and J by 0 bases, and 10 bases separated the two germline ends. The chain's CDR3 is CASKVLSSYNEQFF. CDR3 in DNA: TGTGCCAGCAAGGTGTTGAGCTCCTACAATGAGCAGTTCTTC.